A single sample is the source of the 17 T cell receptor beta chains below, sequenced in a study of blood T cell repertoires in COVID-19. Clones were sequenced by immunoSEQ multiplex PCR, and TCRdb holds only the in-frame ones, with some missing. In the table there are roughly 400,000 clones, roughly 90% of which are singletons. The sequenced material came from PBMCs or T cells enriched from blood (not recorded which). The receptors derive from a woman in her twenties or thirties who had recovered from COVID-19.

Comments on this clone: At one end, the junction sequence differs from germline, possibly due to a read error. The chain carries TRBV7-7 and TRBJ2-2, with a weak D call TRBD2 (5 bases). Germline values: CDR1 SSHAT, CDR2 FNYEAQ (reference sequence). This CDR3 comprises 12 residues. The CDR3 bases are TGTGCTAGCAGTCGAGGGTCCGGGGAGCTGTTTTTT. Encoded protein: CASSRGSGELFF.

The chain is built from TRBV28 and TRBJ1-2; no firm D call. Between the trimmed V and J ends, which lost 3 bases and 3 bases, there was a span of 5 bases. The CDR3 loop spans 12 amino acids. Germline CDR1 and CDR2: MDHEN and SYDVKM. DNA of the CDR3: TGTGCCAGCAGTTTCTCTTACTATGGCTACACCTTC. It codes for CASSFSYYGYTF.

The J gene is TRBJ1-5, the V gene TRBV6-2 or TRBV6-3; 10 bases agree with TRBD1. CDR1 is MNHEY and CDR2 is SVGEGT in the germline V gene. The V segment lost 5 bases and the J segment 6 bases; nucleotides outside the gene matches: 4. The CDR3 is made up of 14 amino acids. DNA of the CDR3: TGTGCCAGCAGTGTTGGGACAGGGGTTCAGCCCCAGCATTTT. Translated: CASSVGTGVQPQHF.

CDR3 sequence (DNA): TGTGCCAGTAGCCGGGGGGGCTCAAGCTCTGGAAACACCATATATTTT. It codes for CASSRGGSSSGNTIYF. V usage is TRBV19 and J usage is TRBJ1-3; maybe TRBD1 (6 bases). Germline V lookup: CDR1 LNHDA, CDR2 SQIVND (reference sequence). V dropped 6 bases and J dropped 0 bases, with 15 bases sitting between them. The CDR3 is 16 residues long.

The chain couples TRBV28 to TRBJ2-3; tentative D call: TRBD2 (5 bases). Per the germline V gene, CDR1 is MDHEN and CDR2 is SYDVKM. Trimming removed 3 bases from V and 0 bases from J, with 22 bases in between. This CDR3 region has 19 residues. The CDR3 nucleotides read TGTGCCAGCAGTTTCTTCCCCCCGGTCGCGGGCCCTAGCACAGATACGCAGTATTTT. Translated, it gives CASSFFPPVAGPSTDTQYF. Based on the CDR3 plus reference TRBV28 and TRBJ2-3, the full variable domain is DVKVTQSSRYLVKRTGEKVFLECVQDMDHENMFWYRQDPGLGLRLIYFSYDVKMKEKGDIPEGYSVSREKKERFSLILESASTNQTSMYLCASSFFPPVAGPSTDTQYFGPGTRLTVL.

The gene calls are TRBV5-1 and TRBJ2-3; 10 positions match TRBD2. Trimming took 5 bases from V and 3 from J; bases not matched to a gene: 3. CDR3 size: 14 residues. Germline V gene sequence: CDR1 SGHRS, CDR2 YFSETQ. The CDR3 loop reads CASRTLAGTDTQYF. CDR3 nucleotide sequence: TGCGCCAGCAGGACACTAGCGGGGACAGATACGCAGTATTTT.

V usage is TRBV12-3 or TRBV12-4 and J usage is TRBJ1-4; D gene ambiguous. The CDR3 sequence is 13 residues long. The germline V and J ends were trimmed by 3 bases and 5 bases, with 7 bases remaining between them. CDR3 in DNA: TGTGCCAGCAGTTTTAAGGAGAATGAAAAACTGTTTTTT. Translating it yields CASSFKENEKLFF.

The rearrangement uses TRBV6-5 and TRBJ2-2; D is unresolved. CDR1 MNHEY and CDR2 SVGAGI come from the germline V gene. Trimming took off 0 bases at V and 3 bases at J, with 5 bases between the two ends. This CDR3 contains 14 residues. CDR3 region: CASSYSSDTGELFF. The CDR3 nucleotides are TGTGCCAGCAGTTACTCGAGCGACACCGGGGAGCTGTTTTTT.

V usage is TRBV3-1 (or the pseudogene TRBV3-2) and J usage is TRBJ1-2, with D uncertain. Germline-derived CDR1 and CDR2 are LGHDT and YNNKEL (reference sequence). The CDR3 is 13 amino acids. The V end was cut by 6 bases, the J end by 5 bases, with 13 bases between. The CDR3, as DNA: TGTGCCAGCAGAAGTAGTAGGGAGTATGGCTACACCTTC. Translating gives CASRSSREYGYTF.

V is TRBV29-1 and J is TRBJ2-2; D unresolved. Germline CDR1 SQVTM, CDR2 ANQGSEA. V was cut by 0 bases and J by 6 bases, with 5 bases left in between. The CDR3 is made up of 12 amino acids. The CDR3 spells CSVEDLPGELFF. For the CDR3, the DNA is TGCAGCGTTGAAGATCTTCCCGGGGAGCTGTTTTTT.

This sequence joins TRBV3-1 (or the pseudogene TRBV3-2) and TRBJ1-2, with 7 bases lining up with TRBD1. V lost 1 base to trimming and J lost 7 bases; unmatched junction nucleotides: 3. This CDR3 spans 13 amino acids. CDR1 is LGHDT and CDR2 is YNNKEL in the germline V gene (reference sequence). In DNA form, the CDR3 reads TGTGCCAGCAGCCAAGGACAGGGTTTTGGCTACACCTTC. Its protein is CASSQGQGFGYTF.

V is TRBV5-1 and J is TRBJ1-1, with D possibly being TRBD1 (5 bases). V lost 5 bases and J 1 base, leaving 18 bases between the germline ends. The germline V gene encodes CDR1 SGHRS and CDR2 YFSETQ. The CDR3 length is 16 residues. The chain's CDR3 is CASSHPTGRANTEAFF. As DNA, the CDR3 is TGCGCCAGCAGTCATCCTACAGGACGGGCGAACACTGAAGCTTTCTTT.

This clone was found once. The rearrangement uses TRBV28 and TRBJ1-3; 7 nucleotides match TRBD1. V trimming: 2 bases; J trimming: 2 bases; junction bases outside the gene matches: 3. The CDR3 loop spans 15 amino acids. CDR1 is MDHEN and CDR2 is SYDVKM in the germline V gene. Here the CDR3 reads CASSLPGQTGNTIYF. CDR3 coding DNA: TGTGCCAGCAGTTTACCGGGACAGACTGGAAACACCATATATTTT.

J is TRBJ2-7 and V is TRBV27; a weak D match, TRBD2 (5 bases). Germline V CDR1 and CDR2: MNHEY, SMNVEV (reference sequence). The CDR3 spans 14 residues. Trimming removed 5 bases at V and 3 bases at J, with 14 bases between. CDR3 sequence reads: CASSRGGGVYEQYF. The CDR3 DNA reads TGTGCCAGCAGTCGAGGAGGTGGAGTCTACGAGCAGTACTTC.

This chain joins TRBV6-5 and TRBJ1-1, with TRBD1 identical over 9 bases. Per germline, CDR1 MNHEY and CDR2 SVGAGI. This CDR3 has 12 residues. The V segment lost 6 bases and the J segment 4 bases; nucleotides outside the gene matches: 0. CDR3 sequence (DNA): TGTGCCAGCAGACAGGGGGCCACTGAAGCTTTCTTT. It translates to CASRQGATEAFF.

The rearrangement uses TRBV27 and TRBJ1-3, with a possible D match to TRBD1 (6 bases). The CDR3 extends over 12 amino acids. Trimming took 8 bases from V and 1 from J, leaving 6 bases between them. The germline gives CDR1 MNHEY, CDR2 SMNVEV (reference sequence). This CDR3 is CASGQSGNTIYF. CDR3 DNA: TGTGCCAGCGGACAGTCTGGAAACACCATATATTTT.

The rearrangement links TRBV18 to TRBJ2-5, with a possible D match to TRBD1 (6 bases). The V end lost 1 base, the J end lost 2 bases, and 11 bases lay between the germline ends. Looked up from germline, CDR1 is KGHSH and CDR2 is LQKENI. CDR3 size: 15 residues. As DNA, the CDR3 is TGTGCCAGCTCACCACGAGACAGGATTCAAGAGACCCAGTACTTC. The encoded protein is CASSPRDRIQETQYF.